This T cell receptor beta chain was captured in a study of siplizumab effects on memory and regulatory T cells (dated by TCRdb to the late 2010s). Background for the entire study: The study examined how the anti-CD2 antibody siplizumab affects alloreactive T-cell subsets in allogeneic mixed lymphocyte reactions built from human PBMCs.

In a few donor pairs, further sequencing was done on unstimulated CD8+ naive, CD4+ memory, CD8+ TEMRA, CD4+ naive and CD8+ effector memory subsets. Sorted unstimulated T cells and proliferating T cells recovered from mixed lymphocyte reactions were subjected to TCRbeta CDR3 sequencing. Fresh whole blood from approximately ten HLA-typed healthy donors was used to isolate PBMCs. The paper's findings and limits, for the study overall: No functional confirmation was obtained for the suppressive function of proliferating Tregs from siplizumab cultures. Unstimulated naive T cells appeared to be more diverse than memory T cells, and naive cells seemed to make a substantial contribution to the alloresponse. For roughly 75-97% of proliferating CD4+ or CD8+ clones, no naive or memory phenotype could be assigned. Among mappable alloreactive CD4+ clones, the Treg-derived fraction averaged approximately 66% with siplizumab versus 25% to 30% in control reactions. Siplizumab significantly reduced the cumulative frequency of alloreactive sequences traceable to unstimulated CD4+ memory T cells. Because sequences at frequencies below about 10^-5 were poorly captured, only a minor fraction of alloreactive clones could be mapped back to unstimulated subsets.

This clone was observed once. What this receptor recognizes is not known. Per-base qualities were not stored, and no clone one base away is much larger. The cysteine opens and the phenylalanine closes a CDR3 of 15 amino acids. CDR3 DNA only is kept here, 45 bases in frame from base 1. The junction shows trimming of 5 bases on V and 2 bases on J, and the gene matches do not reach 3 bases of it. Looking up the germline V gene yields CDR1 SGHTA and CDR2 FQGNSA. Library construction relied on the immunoSEQ multiplex PCR assay. About 9.9 x 10^4 TCR templates per sample were assayed by the deep sequencing platform. Genomic DNA extracted from sorted T cells was used for TCRbeta CDR3 sequencing. The authors processed their data as follows. Clonal analysis of TCRbeta CDR3 data was done in the R programming language. Unstimulated samples were compared with post-reaction CFSE-low samples to define alloreactive CD4+ and CD8+ clones. Regulatory or non-regulatory origin of alloreactive CD4+ clones was assigned by matching sequences to the sorted unstimulated Treg and non-Treg repertoires. In TCRdb, the immuneACCESS table is reduced to in-frame sequences with V and J assigned. These tables do not hold every clone; where another copy was compared, an unresolved V gene accounts for under half, and the others remain unexplained. That table is the source of V, J and clone size, and D and trimming were worked out from the DNA. This sample lists about 63,000 clones; roughly 83% were detected once. The ten largest clones take up more than 3.5% of the sample.

The clonotype comes from a human donor in good health. The specimen sequenced was memory CD4+ T cells sorted from blood. The cell subset or site label of this sample denotes: unstimulated CD4+ memory T cells. The chain is assembled from TRBV7-2 and TRBJ1-3, with 10 bases aligning to TRBD1. At the DNA level, the sequence is TGTGCCAGCAGCCAGGACAGGGGGACTGGAAACACCATATATTTT. It specifies CASSQDRGTGNTIYF.